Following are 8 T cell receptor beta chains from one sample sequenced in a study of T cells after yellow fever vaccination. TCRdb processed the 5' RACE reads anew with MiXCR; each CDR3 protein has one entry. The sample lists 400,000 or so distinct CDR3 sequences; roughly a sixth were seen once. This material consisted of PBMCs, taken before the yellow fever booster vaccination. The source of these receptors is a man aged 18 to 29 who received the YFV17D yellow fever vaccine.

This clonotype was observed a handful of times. CDR3 residues: CASTPLLGGYEQYV. The CDR3, as DNA: TGTGCCAGCACCCCTCTGTTGGGCGGCTACGAGCAGTACGTC. The gene calls are TRBV6-1 and TRBJ2-7; D is uncertain. Germline V gene data show CDR1 as MNHNS and CDR2 as SASEGT. The ends were cut back, 7 bases at V and 3 bases at J, with 16 bases in the middle. The CDR3 is 14 amino acids.

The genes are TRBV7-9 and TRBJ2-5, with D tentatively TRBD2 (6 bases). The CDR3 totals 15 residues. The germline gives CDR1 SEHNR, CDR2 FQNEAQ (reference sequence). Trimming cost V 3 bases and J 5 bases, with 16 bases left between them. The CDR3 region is CASSFLGGFRETQYF. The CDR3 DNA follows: TGTGCCAGCAGCTTTTTAGGAGGGTTCCGCGAGACCCAGTACTTC.

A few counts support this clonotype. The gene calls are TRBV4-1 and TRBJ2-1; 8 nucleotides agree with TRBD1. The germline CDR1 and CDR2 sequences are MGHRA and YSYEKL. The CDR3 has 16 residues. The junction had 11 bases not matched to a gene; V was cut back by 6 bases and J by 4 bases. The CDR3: CASRPGQGTGYNEQFF. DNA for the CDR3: TGCGCCAGCAGGCCCGGACAGGGCACCGGTTACAATGAGCAGTTCTTC.

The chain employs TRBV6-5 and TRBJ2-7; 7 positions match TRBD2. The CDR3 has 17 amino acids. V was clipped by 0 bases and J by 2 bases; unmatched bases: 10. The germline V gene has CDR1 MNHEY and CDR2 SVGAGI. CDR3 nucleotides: TGTGCCAGCAGTTACTCGCTAGCGGCAGGGCTCCCCTACGAGCAGTACTTC. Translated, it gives CASSYSLAAGLPYEQYF.

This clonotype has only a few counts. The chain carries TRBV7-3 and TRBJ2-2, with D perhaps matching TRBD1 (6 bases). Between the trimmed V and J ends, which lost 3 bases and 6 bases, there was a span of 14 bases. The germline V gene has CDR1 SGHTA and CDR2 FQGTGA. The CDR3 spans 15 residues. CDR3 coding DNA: TGTGCCAGCAGCTTCGGGACATGGGCATCCGGGGAGCTGTTTTTT. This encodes CASSFGTWASGELFF.

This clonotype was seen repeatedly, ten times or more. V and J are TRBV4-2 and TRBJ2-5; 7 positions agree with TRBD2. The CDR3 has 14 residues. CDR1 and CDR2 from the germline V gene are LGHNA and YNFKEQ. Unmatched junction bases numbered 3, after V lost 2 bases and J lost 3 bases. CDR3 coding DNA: TGTGCCAGCAGCCAATGGGCGGGGGAAGAGACCCAGTACTTC. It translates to CASSQWAGEETQYF.

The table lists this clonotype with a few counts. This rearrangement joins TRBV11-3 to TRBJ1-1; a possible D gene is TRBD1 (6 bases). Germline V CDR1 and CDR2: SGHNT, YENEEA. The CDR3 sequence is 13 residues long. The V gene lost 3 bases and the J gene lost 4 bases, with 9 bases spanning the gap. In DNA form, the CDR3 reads TGTGCCAGCAGCTTTCAACAGGGCACTGAAGCTTTCTTT. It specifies CASSFQQGTEAFF.

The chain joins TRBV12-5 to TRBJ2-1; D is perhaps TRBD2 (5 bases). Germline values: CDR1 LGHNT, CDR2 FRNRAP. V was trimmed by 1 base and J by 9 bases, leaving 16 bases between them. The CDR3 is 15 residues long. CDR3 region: CASGLGVEVVGEQFF. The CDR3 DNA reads TGTGCTAGTGGTTTGGGGGTGGAGGTAGTGGGTGAGCAGTTCTTC.